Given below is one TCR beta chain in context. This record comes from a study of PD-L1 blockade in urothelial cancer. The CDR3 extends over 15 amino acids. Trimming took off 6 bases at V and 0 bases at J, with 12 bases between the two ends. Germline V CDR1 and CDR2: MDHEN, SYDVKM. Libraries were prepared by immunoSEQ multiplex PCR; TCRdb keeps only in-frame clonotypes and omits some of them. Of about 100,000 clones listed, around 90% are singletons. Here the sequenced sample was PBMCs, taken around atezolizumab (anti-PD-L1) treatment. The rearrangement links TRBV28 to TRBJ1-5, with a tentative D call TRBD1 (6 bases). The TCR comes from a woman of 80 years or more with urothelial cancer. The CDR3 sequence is CASSWGQFSNQPQHF. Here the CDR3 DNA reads TGTGCCAGCAGCTGGGGGCAGTTTAGCAATCAGCCCCAGCATTTT.